The entry that follows covers one T cell receptor (beta chain) sequence. These data belong to a study of blood T cell repertoires in COVID-19. Germline V lookup: CDR1 SNHLY, CDR2 FYNNEI. The V gene lost 1 base and the J gene lost 5 bases, with 15 bases spanning the gap. This CDR3 has 16 amino acids. TCRdb's copy holds only in-frame clones and misses some; the assay was immunoSEQ multiplex PCR. The table lists 150,000 or so clones, about 92% of them singletons. The sequence came from a woman aged 60-75 years with COVID-19, enrolled during active disease. The sequenced sample consisted of peripheral blood. The J gene is TRBJ1-5, the V gene TRBV2; the D gene is possibly TRBD1 (6 bases). The CDR3 loop is CASSEGLSGGDQPQHF. Written as DNA, the CDR3 is TGTGCCAGCAGTGAAGGGCTCAGTGGGGGCGATCAGCCCCAGCATTTT.